The clone carrying this TCR beta chain occurred once. Its antigen is unknown. There are 15 residues in the CDR3. Trimming removed 8 bases at V and 2 bases at J, with 16 bases between. Germline CDR1 reads MDHEN; CDR2 reads SYDVKM. The data are from a study of memory CD4+ T cells and cytomegalovirus serostatus. Across the study: Of the healthy Belgian adults, fewer than 10 were CMV seropositive and 20 to 25 seronegative.

The study's findings and limits: The CMV-associated TCR signature appears largely within the CD4+ memory repertoire.

Original data processing: Out-of-frame sequences were removed, leaving some 2 million distinct TCRbeta sequences. This table comes from immunoSEQ multiplex PCR, and its TCRdb copy is limited to in-frame clones, with some not included. The D gene and trimming were derived from the DNA, and the V and J assignments and clone size from that table. The sample lists around 25,000 clones; roughly 76% were seen once. Single viable CD3+CD4+CD8-CD45RO+ cells were sorted as the memory CD4+ T cells. Sequences were obtained from memory CD4+ T cells from blood. V is TRBV28 and J is TRBJ2-1; perhaps TRBD2 as D (6 bases). This clonotype was obtained from an adult in good health and CMV-seronegative. The CDR3, as DNA: TGTGCCAGCCACCCGCCGGGGGAACCCTACAATGAGCAGTTCTTC. Its protein is CASHPPGEPYNEQFF.